These 4 T cell receptor beta chains were sequenced from one sample in a study of blood T cell repertoires in COVID-19. Profiled with immunoSEQ multiplex PCR; TCRdb holds only in-frame clones, not every one. The sample contains roughly 200,000 clones, 75% to 90% of which appear only once. Material for sequencing was peripheral blood. These receptors were taken from a woman aged 55-69 years with acute or convalescent COVID-19.

The rearrangement links TRBV11-1 to TRBJ1-1; 9 nucleotides align to TRBD1. The J segment lost 3 bases and the V segment lost 7 bases, leaving 6 bases of the junction unmatched. Germline CDR1 reads SGHAT; CDR2 reads FQDESV (reference sequence). CDR3 length equals 14 residues. The CDR3 loop reads CASTQGQGYTEAFF. The CDR3 nucleotides are TGTGCCAGCACCCAGGGACAGGGTTACACTGAAGCTTTCTTT.

V is TRBV3-1 (or the pseudogene TRBV3-2) and J is TRBJ1-4, with 8 bases identical to TRBD1. V dropped 2 bases and J dropped 8; count of bases not matched to a gene: 7. The CDR3 has 15 residues. Germline values: CDR1 LGHDT, CDR2 YNNKEL (reference sequence). In DNA form, the CDR3 reads TGTGCCAGCAGCCAATCTTCAGGGGGCAACGAAAAACTGTTTTTT. Translating gives CASSQSSGGNEKLFF.

The gene calls are TRBV5-5 and TRBJ1-2; D possibly corresponds to TRBD1 (5 bases). Germline-derived CDR1 and CDR2 are SGHKS and YYEKEE (reference sequence). Deletions cut 4 bases from V and 7 bases from J, with 20 bases between. CDR3 length equals 15 residues. CDR3 region: CASSPNAGGAGGYTF. CDR3 in DNA: TGTGCCAGCAGCCCCAACGCGGGAGGGGCCGGTGGCTACACCTTC. Full variable domain (missing parts from reference TRBV5-5 and TRBJ1-2): DAGVTQSPTHLIKTRGQQVTLRCSPISGHKSVSWYQQVLGQGPQFIFQYYEKEERGRGNFPDRFSARQFPNYSSELNVNALLLGDSALYLCASSPNAGGAGGYTFGSGTRLTVV.

V gene TRBV6-5 combines with J gene TRBJ2-1; TRBD1 agrees at 11 bases. The CDR3 contains 15 residues. The V segment lost 3 bases and the J segment 7 bases; nucleotides outside the gene matches: 5. The germline gives CDR1 MNHEY, CDR2 SVGAGI. CDR3 nucleotides: TGTGCCAGCAGTTATCTGGACAGGGGGCGGAATGAGCAGTTCTTC. It is translated as CASSYLDRGRNEQFF.